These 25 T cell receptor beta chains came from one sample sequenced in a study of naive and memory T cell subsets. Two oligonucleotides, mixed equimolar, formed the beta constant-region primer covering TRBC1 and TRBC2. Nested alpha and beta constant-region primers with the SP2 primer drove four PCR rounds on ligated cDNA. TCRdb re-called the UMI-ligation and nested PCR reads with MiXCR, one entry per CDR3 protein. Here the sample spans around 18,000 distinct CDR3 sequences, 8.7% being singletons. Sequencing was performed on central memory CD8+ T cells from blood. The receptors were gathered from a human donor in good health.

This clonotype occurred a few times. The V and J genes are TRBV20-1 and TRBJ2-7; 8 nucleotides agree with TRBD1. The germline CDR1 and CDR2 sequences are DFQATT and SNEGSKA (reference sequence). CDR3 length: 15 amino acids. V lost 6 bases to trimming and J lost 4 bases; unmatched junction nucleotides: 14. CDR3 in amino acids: CSAVQTPGQEYEQYF. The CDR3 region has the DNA TGCAGTGCCGTCCAAACCCCGGGACAGGAGTACGAGCAGTACTTC.

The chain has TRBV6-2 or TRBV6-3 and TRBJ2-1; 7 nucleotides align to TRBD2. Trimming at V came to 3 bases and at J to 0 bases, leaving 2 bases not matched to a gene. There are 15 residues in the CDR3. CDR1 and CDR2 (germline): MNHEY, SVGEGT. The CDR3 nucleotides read TGTGCCAGCAGTTATTCGGGGGGCTCCTACAATGAGCAGTTCTTC. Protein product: CASSYSGGSYNEQFF.

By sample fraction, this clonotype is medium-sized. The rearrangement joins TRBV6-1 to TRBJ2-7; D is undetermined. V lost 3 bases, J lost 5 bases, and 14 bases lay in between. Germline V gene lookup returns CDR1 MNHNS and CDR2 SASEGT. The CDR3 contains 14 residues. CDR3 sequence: CASSDQAGRDEQYF. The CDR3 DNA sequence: TGTGCCAGCAGTGATCAGGCCGGTCGGGACGAGCAGTACTTC.

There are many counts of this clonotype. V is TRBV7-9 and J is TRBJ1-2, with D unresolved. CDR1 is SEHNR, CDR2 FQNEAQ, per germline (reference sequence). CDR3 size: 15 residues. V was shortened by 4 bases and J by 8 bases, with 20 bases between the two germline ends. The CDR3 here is CASSSSKHLPWGYTF. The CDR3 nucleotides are TGTGCCAGCAGCTCTTCAAAACATTTGCCTTGGGGCTACACCTTC.

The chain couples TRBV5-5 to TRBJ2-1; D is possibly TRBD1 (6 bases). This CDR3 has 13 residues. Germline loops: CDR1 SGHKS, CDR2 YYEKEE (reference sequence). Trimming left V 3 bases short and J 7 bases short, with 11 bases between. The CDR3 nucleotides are TGTGCCAGCAGCTCCAGGGGATCTAATGAGCAGTTCTTC. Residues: CASSSRGSNEQFF.

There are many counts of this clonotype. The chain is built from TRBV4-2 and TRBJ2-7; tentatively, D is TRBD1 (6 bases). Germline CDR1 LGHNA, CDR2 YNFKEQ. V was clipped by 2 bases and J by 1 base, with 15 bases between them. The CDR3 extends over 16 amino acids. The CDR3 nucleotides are TGTGCCAGCAGCCAAAATCCAGGGGATAAATCCTACGAGCAGTACTTC. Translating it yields CASSQNPGDKSYEQYF.

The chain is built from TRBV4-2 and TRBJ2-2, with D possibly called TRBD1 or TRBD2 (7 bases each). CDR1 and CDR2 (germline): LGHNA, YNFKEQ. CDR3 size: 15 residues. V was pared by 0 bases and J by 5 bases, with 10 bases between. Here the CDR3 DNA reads TGTGCCAGCAGCCAAGACAGGGGGGGGACCGGGGAGCTGTTTTTT. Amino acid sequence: CASSQDRGGTGELFF.

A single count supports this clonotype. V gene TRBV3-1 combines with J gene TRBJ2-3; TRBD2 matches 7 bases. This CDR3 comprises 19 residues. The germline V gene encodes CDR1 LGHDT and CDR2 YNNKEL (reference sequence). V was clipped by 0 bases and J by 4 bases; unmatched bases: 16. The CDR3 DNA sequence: TGTGCCAGCAGCCAAGAAACCCTAGCGGCCGGGGGAGAGGCAGATACGCAGTATTTT. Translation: CASSQETLAAGGEADTQYF.

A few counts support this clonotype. CDR3 loop: CSGLRGTDTQYF. As DNA, the CDR3 is TGCAGCGGACTAAGGGGGACAGATACGCAGTATTTT. This rearrangement joins TRBV29-1 to TRBJ2-3; possible D gene TRBD1, 6 bases. Trimming shortened V by 7 bases and J by 3 bases, and 11 bases separated the two germline ends. This CDR3 contains 12 residues. Per germline, CDR1 SQVTM and CDR2 ANQGSEA.

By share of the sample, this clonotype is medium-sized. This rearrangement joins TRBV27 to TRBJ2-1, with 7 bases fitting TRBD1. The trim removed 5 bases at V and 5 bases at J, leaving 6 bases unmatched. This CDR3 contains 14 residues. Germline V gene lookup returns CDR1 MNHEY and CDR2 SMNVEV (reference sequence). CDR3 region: CASSPTGTDNEQFF. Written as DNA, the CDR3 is TGTGCCAGCAGTCCAACCGGGACAGACAATGAGCAGTTCTTC.

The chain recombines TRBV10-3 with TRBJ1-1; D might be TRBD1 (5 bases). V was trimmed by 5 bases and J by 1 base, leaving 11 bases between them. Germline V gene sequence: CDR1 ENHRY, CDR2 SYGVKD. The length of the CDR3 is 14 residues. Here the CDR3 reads CAISPGGENTEAFF. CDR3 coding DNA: TGTGCCATCAGTCCCGGGGGGGAGAACACTGAAGCTTTCTTT.

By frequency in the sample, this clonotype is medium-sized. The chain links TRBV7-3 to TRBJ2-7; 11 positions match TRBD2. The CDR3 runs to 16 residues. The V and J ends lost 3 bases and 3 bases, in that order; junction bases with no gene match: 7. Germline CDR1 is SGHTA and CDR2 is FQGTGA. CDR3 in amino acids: CASSLLAGGPGYEQYF. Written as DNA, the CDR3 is TGTGCCAGCAGCTTGTTAGCGGGAGGGCCTGGCTACGAGCAGTACTTC.

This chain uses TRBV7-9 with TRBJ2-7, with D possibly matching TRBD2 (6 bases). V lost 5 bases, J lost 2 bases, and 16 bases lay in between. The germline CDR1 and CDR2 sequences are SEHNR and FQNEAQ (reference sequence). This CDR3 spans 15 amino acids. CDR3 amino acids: CASSPAWGGAYEQYF. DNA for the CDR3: TGTGCCAGCAGCCCGGCGTGGGGAGGTGCCTACGAGCAGTACTTC.

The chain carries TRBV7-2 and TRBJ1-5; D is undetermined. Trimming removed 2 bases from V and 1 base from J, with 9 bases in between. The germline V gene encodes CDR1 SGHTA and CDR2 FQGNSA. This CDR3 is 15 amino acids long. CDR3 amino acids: CASSLTDASNQPQHF. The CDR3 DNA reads TGTGCCAGCAGCTTAACGGATGCAAGCAATCAGCCCCAGCATTTT. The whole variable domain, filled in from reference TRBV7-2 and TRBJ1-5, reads GAGVSQSPSNKVTEKGKDVELRCDPISGHTALYWYRQSLGQGLEFLIYFQGNSAPDKSGLPSDRFSAERTGGSVSTLTIQRTQQEDSAVYLCASSLTDASNQPQHFGDGTRLSIL.

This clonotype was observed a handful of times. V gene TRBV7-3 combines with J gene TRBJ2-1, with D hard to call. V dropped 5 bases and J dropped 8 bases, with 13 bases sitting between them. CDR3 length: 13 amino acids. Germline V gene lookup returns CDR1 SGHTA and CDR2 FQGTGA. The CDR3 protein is CASSAEHGDEQFF. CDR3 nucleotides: TGTGCCAGCAGCGCCGAGCATGGGGATGAGCAGTTCTTC.

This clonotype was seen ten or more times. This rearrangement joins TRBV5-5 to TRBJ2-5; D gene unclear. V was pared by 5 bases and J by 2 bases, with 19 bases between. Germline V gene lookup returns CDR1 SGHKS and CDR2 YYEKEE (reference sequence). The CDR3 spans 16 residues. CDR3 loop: CASRMTPMERQETQYF. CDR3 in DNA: TGTGCCAGCAGAATGACCCCCATGGAAAGGCAAGAGACCCAGTACTTC.

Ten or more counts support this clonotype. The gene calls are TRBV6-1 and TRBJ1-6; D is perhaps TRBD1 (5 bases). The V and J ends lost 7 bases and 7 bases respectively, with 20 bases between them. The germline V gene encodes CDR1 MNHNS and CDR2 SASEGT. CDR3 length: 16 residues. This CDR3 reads CASTFLPTGSNSPLHF. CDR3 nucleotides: TGTGCCAGCACCTTCCTCCCCACAGGCTCCAATTCACCCCTCCACTTT.

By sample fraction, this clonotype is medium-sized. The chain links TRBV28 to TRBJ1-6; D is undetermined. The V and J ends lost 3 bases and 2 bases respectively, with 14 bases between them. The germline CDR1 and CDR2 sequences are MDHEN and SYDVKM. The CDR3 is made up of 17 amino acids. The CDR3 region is CASSFKMKGPYNSPLHF. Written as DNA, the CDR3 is TGTGCCAGCAGTTTTAAGATGAAGGGCCCCTATAATTCACCCCTCCACTTT.

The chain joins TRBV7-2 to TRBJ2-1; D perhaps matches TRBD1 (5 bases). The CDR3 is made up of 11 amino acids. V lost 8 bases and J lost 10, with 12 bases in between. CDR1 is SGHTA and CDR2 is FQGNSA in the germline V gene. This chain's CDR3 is CASPSGAEQFF. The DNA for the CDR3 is TGTGCCAGCCCCTCTGGGGCCGAGCAGTTCTTC. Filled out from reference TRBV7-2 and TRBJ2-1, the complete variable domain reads GAGVSQSPSNKVTEKGKDVELRCDPISGHTALYWYRQSLGQGLEFLIYFQGNSAPDKSGLPSDRFSAERTGGSVSTLTIQRTQQEDSAVYLCASPSGAEQFFGPGTRLTVL.

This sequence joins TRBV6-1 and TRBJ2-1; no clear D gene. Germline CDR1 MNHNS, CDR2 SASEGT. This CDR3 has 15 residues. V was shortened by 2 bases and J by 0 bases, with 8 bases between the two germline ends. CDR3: CASSELSSSYNEQFF. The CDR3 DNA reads TGTGCCAGCAGTGAACTTTCTAGCTCCTACAATGAGCAGTTCTTC.

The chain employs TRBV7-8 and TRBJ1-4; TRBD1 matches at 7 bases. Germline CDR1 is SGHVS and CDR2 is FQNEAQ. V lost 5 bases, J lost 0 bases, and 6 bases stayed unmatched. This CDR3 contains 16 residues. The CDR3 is CASSMNRGPTNEKLFF. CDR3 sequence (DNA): TGTGCCAGCAGCATGAACAGGGGACCAACTAATGAAAAACTGTTTTTT.

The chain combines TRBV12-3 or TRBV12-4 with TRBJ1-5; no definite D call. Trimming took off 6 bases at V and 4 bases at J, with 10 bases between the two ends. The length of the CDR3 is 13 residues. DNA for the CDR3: TGTGCCAGCAGCTTTGCCGATAATCAGCCCCAGCATTTT. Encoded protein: CASSFADNQPQHF.

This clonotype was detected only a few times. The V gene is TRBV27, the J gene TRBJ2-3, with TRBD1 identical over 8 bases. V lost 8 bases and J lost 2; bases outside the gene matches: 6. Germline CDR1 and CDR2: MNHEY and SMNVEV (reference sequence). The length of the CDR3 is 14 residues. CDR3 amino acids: CASLKTGVTDTQYF. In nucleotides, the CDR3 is TGTGCCAGCCTTAAGACAGGGGTCACAGATACGCAGTATTTT.

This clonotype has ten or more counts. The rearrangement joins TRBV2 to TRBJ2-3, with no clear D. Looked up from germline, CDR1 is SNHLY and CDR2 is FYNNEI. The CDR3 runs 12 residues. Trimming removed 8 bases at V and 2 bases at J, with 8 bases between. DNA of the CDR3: TGTGCCAGCGCGGATTACACAGATACGCAGTATTTT. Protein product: CASADYTDTQYF.

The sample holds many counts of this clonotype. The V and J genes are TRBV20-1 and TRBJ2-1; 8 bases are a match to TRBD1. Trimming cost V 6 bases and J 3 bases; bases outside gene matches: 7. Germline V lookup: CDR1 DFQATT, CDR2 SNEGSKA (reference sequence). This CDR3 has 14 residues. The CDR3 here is CSAHPGQDYNEQFF. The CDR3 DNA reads TGCAGTGCCCACCCGGGACAGGACTACAATGAGCAGTTCTTC.